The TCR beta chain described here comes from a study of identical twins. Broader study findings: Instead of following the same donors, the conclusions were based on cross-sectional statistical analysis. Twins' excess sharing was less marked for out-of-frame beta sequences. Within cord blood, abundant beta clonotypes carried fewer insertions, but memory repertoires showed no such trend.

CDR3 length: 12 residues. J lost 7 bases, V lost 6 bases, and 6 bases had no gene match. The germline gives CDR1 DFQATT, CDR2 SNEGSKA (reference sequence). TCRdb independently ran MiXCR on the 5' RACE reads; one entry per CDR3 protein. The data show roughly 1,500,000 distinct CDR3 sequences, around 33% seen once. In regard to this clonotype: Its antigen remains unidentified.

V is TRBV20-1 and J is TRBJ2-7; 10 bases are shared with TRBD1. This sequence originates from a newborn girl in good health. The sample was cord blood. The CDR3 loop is CSASGTGDEQYF. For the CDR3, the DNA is TGCAGTGCGTCCGGGACAGGGGATGAGCAGTACTTC.